The rows below give T cell receptor beta chains drawn from one sample of a study of blood T cell repertoires in COVID-19. This table comes from immunoSEQ multiplex PCR, and its TCRdb copy is limited to in-frame clones, with some not included. The repertoire holds about 280,000 clones, with 91% as singletons. The sequencing input was PBMCs or T cells enriched from blood (not recorded which). The receptors derive from a man in his forties who had been exposed to COVID-19. Each CDR3 is given with its conserved first and last residue. D genes are given only for firm matches. Only some rows state a clone size, as once, few, many or a class for expanded clones.

v_gene	d_gene	j_gene	abundance	CDR3nt	CDR3aa
TRBV3-1/TRBV3-2	TRBD1	TRBJ1-1	.	TGTGCCAGCAGCCAACAGGGGGCAGGTACTGAAGCTTTCTTT	CASSQQGAGTEAFF
TRBV28	TRBD1	TRBJ2-7	.	TGTGCCAGCAGTTACTCGGGACAGGGACCCTACGAGCAGTACTTC	CASSYSGQGPYEQYF
TRBV4-1	TRBD2	TRBJ2-7	.	TGCGCCAGCAGCTCCGGGACTAGCGGCTTGTACGAGCAGTACTTC	CASSSGTSGLYEQYF
TRBV28	TRBD1	TRBJ1-2	.	TGTGCCAGCAGACCGGGACAGATCAACTATGGCTACACCTTC	CASRPGQINYGYTF
TRBV28	TRBD1	TRBJ2-2	.	TGTGCCAGCACCTCGGACAGGGGGCCCGGGGAGCTGTTTTTT	CASTSDRGPGELFF
TRBV10-3	.	TRBJ1-4	.	TGTGCCATCAGTCCCGAACTTGCAACTAATGAAAAACTGTTTTTT	CAISPELATNEKLFF
TRBV10-1	.	TRBJ2-5	.	TGCGCCAGCAGTCCTACAGGATTCCAAGAGACCCAGTACTTC	CASSPTGFQETQYF
TRBV19	.	TRBJ1-1	.	TGTGCCAGTAGTATACAGACAGGACCGAACACTGAAGCTTTCTTT	CASSIQTGPNTEAFF
TRBV6-6	.	TRBJ1-2	.	TGTGCCAGCAGTTCCCCTGACAGAAATAACTATGGCTACACCTTC	CASSSPDRNNYGYTF
TRBV19	.	TRBJ2-3	.	TGTGCCAGTAGAATGGGACTCTTCACAGATACGCAGTATTTT	CASRMGLFTDTQYF
TRBV12-3/TRBV12-4	.	TRBJ1-5	.	TGTGCCAGCAGTCAAACTAACAATCAGCCCCAGCATTTT	CASSQTNNQPQHF
TRBV19	.	TRBJ1-3	.	TGTGCCAGTAGTATGGTCCCCAGTGGAAACACCATATATTTT	CASSMVPSGNTIYF
TRBV10-1	TRBD2	TRBJ2-7	.	TGCGCCAGCAGTACAACTAGCGGGAGCGTTACCTACGAGCAGTACTTC	CASSTTSGSVTYEQYF
TRBV6-5	TRBD2	TRBJ2-1	.	TGTGCCAGCAGTTCGAGCGGGAGTGGTAATGAGCAGTTCTTC	CASSSSGSGNEQFF
TRBV19	.	TRBJ2-5	.	TGTGCCAGTAGTAGTTCGTTCCCCGAGACCCAGTACTTC	CASSSSFPETQYF
TRBV19	TRBD1	TRBJ2-7	.	TGTGCCAGTAGAACCCGGGACAGGGCGATCTACGAGCAGTACTTC	CASRTRDRAIYEQYF
TRBV5-6	.	TRBJ1-6	.	TGTGCCAGCAGCTTGTATCGAGGGAGCTCCTATAATTCACCCCTCCACTTT	CASSLYRGSSYNSPLHF
TRBV28	.	TRBJ1-1	.	TGTGCCAGCAGCCGGGGGGGCGTATGGGCGGACACTGAAGCTTTCTTT	CASSRGGVWADTEAFF
TRBV3-1/TRBV3-2	TRBD2	TRBJ2-4	.	TGTGCCAGCAGCCTTAGCTTTTCTAGCGGGACCCTCATTCAGTACTTC	CASSLSFSSGTLIQYF
TRBV6-5	.	TRBJ2-2	.	TGTGCCAGCGGCAGAAACACCGGGGAGCTGTTTTTT	CASGRNTGELFF
TRBV5-1	TRBD1	TRBJ1-2	.	TGCGCCAGCAGCTCGGGACAGAGAAACCCCTATGGCTACACCTTC	CASSSGQRNPYGYTF
TRBV5-1	.	TRBJ1-2	.	TGCGCCAGCAGCTTGGATGGAGGAACAAACTATGGCTACACCTTC	CASSLDGGTNYGYTF
TRBV9	TRBD2	TRBJ2-3	.	TGTGCCAGCAGCGAGAGAGCGGGAGGCCCCACAGATACGCAGTATTTT	CASSERAGGPTDTQYF
TRBV4-1	TRBD2	TRBJ2-7	once	TGCGCCAGCAGCGCGCTAGCGGGAGGTACCAACGAGCAGTACTTC	CASSALAGGTNEQYF
TRBV28	.	TRBJ2-7	.	TGTGCCAGCAGTTTATGGCAGTTCTCCTACGAGCAGTACTTC	CASSLWQFSYEQYF
TRBV7-7	.	TRBJ2-3	.	TGTGCTAGCAGCGTGGGGAGAGTTCACACAGATACGCAGTATTTT	CASSVGRVHTDTQYF
TRBV27	TRBD1	TRBJ2-7	once	TGTGCCAGCAGTTCCGGACAGGGTACTCAATACGAGCAGTACTTC	CASSSGQGTQYEQYF
TRBV30	.	TRBJ1-1	.	TGTGCCTGGAGTTTCGGTTACACTGAAGCTTTCTTT	CAWSFGYTEAFF
TRBV27	TRBD1	TRBJ2-2	.	TGTGCCAGCAGAAAGGACAGGGGGATTGCGAACACCGGGGAGCTGTTTTTT	CASRKDRGIANTGELFF
TRBV29-1	TRBD2	TRBJ2-1	.	TGCAGCGTTGTCCAATTCCTACCGACTGCACTAGCGTCCGTAAGCTCCTACAATGAGCAGTTCTTC	CSVVQFLPTALASVSSYNEQFF
TRBV7-9	.	TRBJ2-3	once	TGTGCCAGCAGCACGACCGACTTTGAGCAGTATTTT	CASSTTDFEQYF
TRBV9	.	TRBJ2-3	.	TGTGCCAGCAGCGTAGAAGTTCGGGAAGGGACGCAGTATTTT	CASSVEVREGTQYF
TRBV27	.	TRBJ1-5	.	TGTGCCAGCAGGACTAGACAGAGCGCCAATCAGCCCCAGCATTTT	CASRTRQSANQPQHF
TRBV7-8	.	TRBJ2-5	.	TGTGCCAGCAGCGGGCATACCCAGTACTTC	CASSGHTQYF
TRBV30	TRBD2	TRBJ2-7	few	TGTGCCTGGAGTGTAGCGGGAGACTACGAGCAGTACTTC	CAWSVAGDYEQYF
TRBV11-2	.	TRBJ1-2	.	TGTGCCAGCAGCTTCCGGGACACCGCAGTCTATGGCTACACCTTC	CASSFRDTAVYGYTF
TRBV7-3	.	TRBJ1-6	.	TGTGCCAGCAGCCAACGGGGGGCGACCTATAATTCACCCCTCCACTTT	CASSQRGATYNSPLHF
TRBV29-1	.	TRBJ2-1	.	TGCAGCGCTCCTGCCAGGGGCCCGGTCGGGCAGTTCTTC	CSAPARGPVGQFF
TRBV5-3	.	TRBJ1-5	.	TGTGCCAGAGGAAGACAGGCGACGTATAGCAATCAGCCCCAGCATTTT	CARGRQATYSNQPQHF
TRBV24-1	TRBD1	TRBJ2-2	.	TGTGCCACCAGCTCGGACAGGGGGCGTCAATGGGGCACCGGGGAGCTGTTTTTT	CATSSDRGRQWGTGELFF